This section outlines one T cell receptor (beta chain) sequence together with its context. As yet, its antigen is unknown. This entry belongs to a study of cytomegalovirus exposure and HLA in healthy donors. Broader study findings: What was likely a sequencing artifact was a cluster of highly shared sequence variants.

Primers for the PCR totalled 60 Vbeta and 13 Jbeta. Some clones are missing from TCRdb's copy, which holds only in-frame ones; the method was immunoSEQ multiplex PCR. In the table there are about 100,000 clones, approximately 78% of which are singletons. With 10 bases removed from V and 3 bases from J, the gap between germline ends came to 12 bases. The germline V gene has CDR1 MNHNY and CDR2 SVGAGI (reference sequence). The CDR3 spans 13 residues. The chain is built from TRBV6-6 and TRBJ2-2; D perhaps matches TRBD1 (6 bases). Source material: PBMCs. This TCR was recovered from a woman aged 55-70 years in good health and CMV-seronegative. The CDR3: CATGASDTGELFF. CDR3 coding DNA: TGTGCCACAGGGGCCTCTGACACCGGGGAGCTGTTTTTT.